Listed below are T cell receptor beta chains from one sample, sequenced in a study of T-cell memory formation after mild COVID-19. TCRdb analysed the 5' RACE reads with MiXCR anew, one entry per CDR3 protein. The sample includes 100,000 to 150,000 distinct CDR3 sequences, about a sixth of them seen just once. Sample: PBMCs or a T cell subset sorted from them (not recorded which). The receptors originated from an adult woman who had mild COVID-19 (a few samples of this study predate the infection). Cell type and time point are not known. CDR3s include the opening cysteine and the closing phenylalanine or tryptophan. Each record gives: clone size, V gene, D gene, J gene, CDR3 protein, CDR3 DNA. A D gene is named only where the DNA matches it firmly. Clone size, where shown, is once, few, many, or a class for clones that have expanded.

few	TRBV12-3/TRBV12-4	-	TRBJ2-1	CASSLVGVYNEQFF	TGTGCCAGCAGTTTAGTTGGGGTATACAATGAGCAGTTCTTC
few	TRBV11-2	-	TRBJ2-7	CASSLTIRRDEQYF	TGTGCCAGCAGCCTCACAATCAGGAGGGACGAGCAGTACTTC
-	TRBV20-1	-	TRBJ2-1	CSASEGGALSREQFF	TGCAGTGCTAGCGAGGGGGGGGCCCTCTCCCGGGAGCAGTTCTTC
-	TRBV20-1	-	TRBJ2-7	CSARDPKGVKYEQYF	TGCAGTGCTAGAGATCCTAAGGGGGTAAAGTACGAGCAGTACTTC
-	TRBV7-2	-	TRBJ1-1	CASGRLGAFF	TGTGCCAGCGGGCGGTTGGGGGCTTTCTTT
-	TRBV12-5	-	TRBJ2-5	CASGLSGQQETQYF	TGTGCTAGTGGTTTATCTGGACAGCAAGAGACCCAGTACTTC
-	TRBV11-2	TRBD1	TRBJ2-7	CASSLGRDRAHYEQYF	TGTGCCAGCAGCTTAGGGCGGGACAGGGCCCACTACGAGCAGTACTTC
-	TRBV15	TRBD1	TRBJ1-5	CATSSLDRGGNQPQHF	TGTGCCACCAGCAGCCTAGACAGGGGAGGCAATCAGCCCCAGCATTTT
few	TRBV12-3/TRBV12-4	-	TRBJ2-5	CASRRTVQETQYF	TGTGCCAGCAGGCGGACAGTCCAAGAGACCCAGTACTTC
few	TRBV19	-	TRBJ2-3	CASSFYGSRGDTQYF	TGTGCCAGTAGTTTCTACGGCTCTAGAGGGGATACGCAGTATTTT
-	TRBV10-3	-	TRBJ2-3	CAITMGQLVTDTQYF	TGTGCCATCACCATGGGGCAGCTAGTAACAGATACGCAGTATTTT
-	TRBV5-5	-	TRBJ2-2	CASSLAEAYPGELFF	TGTGCCAGCAGCTTGGCCGAGGCGTACCCCGGGGAGCTGTTTTTT
-	TRBV19	-	TRBJ2-2	CASSIGGPHMTYTGELFF	TGTGCCAGTAGTATAGGGGGGCCCCATATGACCTACACCGGGGAGCTGTTTTTT
-	TRBV6-5	-	TRBJ1-2	CASSSASNYGYTF	TGTGCCAGCAGTTCGGCCAGCAACTATGGCTACACCTTC
few	TRBV7-9	TRBD2	TRBJ2-7	CASSPGTISYEQYF	TGTGCCAGCAGCCCCGGGACTATTTCCTACGAGCAGTACTTC
-	TRBV19	-	TRBJ2-7	CASSTRVLSYEQYF	TGTGCCAGTAGCACCAGGGTACTCTCCTACGAGCAGTACTTC
few	TRBV7-2	-	TRBJ1-5	CASSLELGQGQPQHF	TGTGCCAGCAGCTTAGAATTAGGGCAGGGTCAGCCCCAGCATTTT
-	TRBV5-1	TRBD2	TRBJ2-7	CASSLDQGAGGPKEQYF	TGCGCCAGCAGCTTGGATCAGGGCGCGGGGGGGCCGAAGGAGCAGTACTTC
-	TRBV6-6	-	TRBJ2-3	CASSLGARRTDTQYF	TGTGCCAGCAGCCTCGGAGCCCGGAGGACAGATACGCAGTATTTT
few	TRBV4-3	-	TRBJ2-6	CASSQIRGGANVLTF	TGCGCCAGCAGCCAAATCCGTGGTGGGGCCAACGTCCTGACTTTC
-	TRBV10-3	-	TRBJ2-7	CAIRVNNEQYF	TGTGCCATCAGGGTCAATAACGAGCAGTACTTC
few	TRBV5-1	TRBD1	TRBJ2-1	CASSLLGQGASYNEQFF	TGCGCCAGCAGCTTGTTGGGACAGGGGGCCTCTTACAATGAGCAGTTCTTC
-	TRBV10-3	TRBD1	TRBJ2-7	CAISEGTGRFVHEQYF	TGTGCCATCAGTGAGGGGACAGGGCGTTTTGTCCACGAGCAGTACTTC
-	TRBV4-2	-	TRBJ2-7	CASSQEGRVRAEQYF	TGTGCCAGCAGCCAAGAGGGAAGGGTTCGTGCCGAGCAGTACTTC
-	TRBV30	TRBD1	TRBJ1-2	CAWSPGGNYGYTF	TGTGCCTGGAGCCCAGGGGGTAACTATGGCTACACCTTC
medium-sized	TRBV20-1	-	TRBJ2-7	CSATPGALQGYEQYF	TGCAGTGCTACCCCCGGGGCCCTTCAGGGGTACGAGCAGTACTTC
-	TRBV5-1	-	TRBJ1-1	CASSLAGVSLTTEAFF	TGCGCCAGCAGCTTGGCCGGAGTTTCGCTCACCACTGAAGCTTTCTTT
once	TRBV9	TRBD1	TRBJ1-3	CASSVVGTVSGNTIYF	TGTGCCAGCAGCGTCGTAGGGACAGTCTCTGGAAACACCATATATTTT
-	TRBV12-3/TRBV12-4	-	TRBJ1-3	CASSYQQGYFSGNTIYF	TGTGCCAGCAGTTACCAACAGGGCTATTTCTCTGGAAACACCATATATTTT
few	TRBV19	TRBD2	TRBJ2-1	CASRLAGDFYNEQFF	TGTGCCAGTAGACTAGCGGGAGACTTCTACAATGAGCAGTTCTTC
few	TRBV5-1	-	TRBJ2-1	CASSLQSQDAIF	TGCGCCAGCAGCTTGCAGAGTCAGGACGCGATCTTC
few	TRBV20-1	-	TRBJ2-3	CSARGADSQITDTQYF	TGCAGTGCTAGGGGAGCAGACAGTCAGATAACAGATACGCAGTATTTT